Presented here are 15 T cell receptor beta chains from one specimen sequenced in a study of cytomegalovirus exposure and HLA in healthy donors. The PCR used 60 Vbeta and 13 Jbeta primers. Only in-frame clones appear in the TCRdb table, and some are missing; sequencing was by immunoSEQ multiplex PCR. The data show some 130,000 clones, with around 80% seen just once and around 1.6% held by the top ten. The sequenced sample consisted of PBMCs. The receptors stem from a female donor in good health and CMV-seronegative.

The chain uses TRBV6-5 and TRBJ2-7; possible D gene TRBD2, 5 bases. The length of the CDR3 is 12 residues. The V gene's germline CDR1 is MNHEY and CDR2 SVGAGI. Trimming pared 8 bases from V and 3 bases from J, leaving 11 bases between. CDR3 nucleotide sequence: TGTGCCAGCGGGGAGAGACGCTACGAGCAGTACTTC. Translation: CASGERRYEQYF.

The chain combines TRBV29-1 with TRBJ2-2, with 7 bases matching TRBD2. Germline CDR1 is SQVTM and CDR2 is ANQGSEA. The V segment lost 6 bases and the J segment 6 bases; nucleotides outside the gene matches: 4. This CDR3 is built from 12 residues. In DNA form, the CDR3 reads TGCAGCGTCACCGGGGGGTCCGGGGAGCTGTTTTTT. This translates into CSVTGGSGELFF.

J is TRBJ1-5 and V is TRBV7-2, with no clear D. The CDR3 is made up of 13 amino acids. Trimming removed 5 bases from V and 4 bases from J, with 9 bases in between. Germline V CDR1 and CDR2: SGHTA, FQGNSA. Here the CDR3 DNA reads TGTGCCAGCAGCCTCAGATTTAATCAGCCCCAGCATTTT. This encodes CASSLRFNQPQHF.

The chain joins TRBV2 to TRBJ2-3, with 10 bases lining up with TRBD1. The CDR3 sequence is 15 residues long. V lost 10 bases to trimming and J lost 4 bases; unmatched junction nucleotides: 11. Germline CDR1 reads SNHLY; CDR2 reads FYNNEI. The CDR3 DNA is TGTGCCACCCAGGGGGACAGGGGAGATTCAGATACGCAGTATTTT. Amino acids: CATQGDRGDSDTQYF.

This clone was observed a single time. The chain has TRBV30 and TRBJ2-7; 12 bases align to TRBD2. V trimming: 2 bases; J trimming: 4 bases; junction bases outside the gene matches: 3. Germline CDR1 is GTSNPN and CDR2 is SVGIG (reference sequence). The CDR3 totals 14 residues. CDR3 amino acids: CAWSLLAGGYEQYF. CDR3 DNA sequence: TGTGCCTGGAGTCTCCTAGCGGGAGGGTACGAGCAGTACTTC.

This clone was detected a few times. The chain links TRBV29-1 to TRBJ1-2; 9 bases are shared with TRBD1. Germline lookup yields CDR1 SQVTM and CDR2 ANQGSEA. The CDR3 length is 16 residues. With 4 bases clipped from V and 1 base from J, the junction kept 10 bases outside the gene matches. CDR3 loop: CSVAGRDRDINYGYTF. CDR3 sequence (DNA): TGCAGCGTTGCGGGCAGGGACAGGGACATTAACTATGGCTACACCTTC.

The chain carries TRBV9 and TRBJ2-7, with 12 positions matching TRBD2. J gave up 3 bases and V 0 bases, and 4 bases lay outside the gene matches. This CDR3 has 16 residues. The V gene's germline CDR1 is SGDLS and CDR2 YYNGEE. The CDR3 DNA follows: TGTGCCAGCAGCGTAGGGGGGACTAGCGGGTACTACGAGCAGTACTTC. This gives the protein CASSVGGTSGYYEQYF.

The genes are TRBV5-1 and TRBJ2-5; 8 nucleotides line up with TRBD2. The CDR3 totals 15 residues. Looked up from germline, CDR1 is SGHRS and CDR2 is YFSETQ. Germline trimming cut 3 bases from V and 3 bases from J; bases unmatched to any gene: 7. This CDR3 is CASSSGTSTEETQYF. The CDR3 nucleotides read TGCGCCAGCAGCTCCGGGACTAGTACCGAAGAGACCCAGTACTTC. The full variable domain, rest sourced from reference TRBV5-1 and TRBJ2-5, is KAGVTQTPRYLIKTRGQQVTLSCSPISGHRSVSWYQQTPGQGLQFLFEYFSETQRNKGNFPGRFSGRQFSNSRSEMNVSTLELGDSALYLCASSSGTSTEETQYFGPGTRLLVL.

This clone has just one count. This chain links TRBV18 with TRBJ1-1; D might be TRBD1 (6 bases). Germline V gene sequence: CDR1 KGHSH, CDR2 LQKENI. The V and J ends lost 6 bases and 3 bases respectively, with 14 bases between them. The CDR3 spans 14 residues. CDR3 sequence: CASSPSEGDTEAFF. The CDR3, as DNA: TGTGCCAGCTCGCCGTCCGAGGGGGACACTGAAGCTTTCTTT.

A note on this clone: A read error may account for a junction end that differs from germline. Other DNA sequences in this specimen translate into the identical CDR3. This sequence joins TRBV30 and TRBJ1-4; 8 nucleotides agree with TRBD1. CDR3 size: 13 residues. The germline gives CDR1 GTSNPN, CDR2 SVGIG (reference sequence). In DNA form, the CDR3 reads TGTGCCTGGGAGGGACAGGATAATGAGAAACTGTTTTTT. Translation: CAWEGQDNEKLFF. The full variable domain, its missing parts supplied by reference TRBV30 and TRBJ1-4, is SQTIHQWPATLVQPVGSPLSLECTVEGTSNPNLYWYRQAAGRGLQLLFYSVGIGQISSEVPQNLSASRPQDRQFILSSKKLLLSDSGFYLCAWEGQDNEKLFFGSGTQLSVL.

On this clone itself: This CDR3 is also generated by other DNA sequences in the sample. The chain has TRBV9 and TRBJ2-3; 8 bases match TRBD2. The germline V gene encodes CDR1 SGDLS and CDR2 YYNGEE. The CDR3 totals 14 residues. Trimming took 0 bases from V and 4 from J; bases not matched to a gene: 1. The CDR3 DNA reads TGTGCCAGCAGCGTAGCGGGAGGGGCAGATACGCAGTATTTT. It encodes CASSVAGGADTQYF.

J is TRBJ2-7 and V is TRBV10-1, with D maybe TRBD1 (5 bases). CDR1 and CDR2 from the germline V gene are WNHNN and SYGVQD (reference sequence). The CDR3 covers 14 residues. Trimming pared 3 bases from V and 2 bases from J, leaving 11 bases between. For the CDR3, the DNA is TGCGCCAGCAGTGAAAGAGACAGCCCCTACGAGCAGTACTTC. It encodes CASSERDSPYEQYF.

CDR3 sequence reads: CASSLAISYEQYF. The CDR3 DNA reads TGTGCCAGCAGCTTGGCAATCTCCTACGAGCAGTACTTC. The chain is built from TRBV5-6 and TRBJ2-7; D is unresolved. Germline assignment: CDR1 SGHDT and CDR2 YYEEEE. The CDR3 runs 13 residues. The V gene lost 0 bases and the J gene lost 0 bases, with 4 bases spanning the gap.

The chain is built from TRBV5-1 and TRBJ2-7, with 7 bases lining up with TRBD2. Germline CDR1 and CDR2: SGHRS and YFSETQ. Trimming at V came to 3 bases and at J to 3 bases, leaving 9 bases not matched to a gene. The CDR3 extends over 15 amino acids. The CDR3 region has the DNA TGCGCCAGCAGCTATTCTAGCGGAAAGTTCTACGAGCAGTACTTC. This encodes CASSYSSGKFYEQYF.

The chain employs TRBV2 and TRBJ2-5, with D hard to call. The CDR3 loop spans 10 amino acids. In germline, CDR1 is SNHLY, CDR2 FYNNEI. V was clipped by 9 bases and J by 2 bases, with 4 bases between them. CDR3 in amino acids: CASAQETQYF. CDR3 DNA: TGTGCCAGTGCGCAAGAGACCCAGTACTTC.